The T cell receptor beta chain described here comes from a study of tumor-infiltrating lymphocytes in primary liver carcinoma. Study as a whole: Staging of the tumors gave T1-T3 N0M0, with widths of 4.2 to 10 cm.

Unsorted bulk tissue (roughly 17-33 mg) underwent RNA and DNA co-extraction. Patients carried chronic HBV infection without prior treatment. TCR beta cDNA was prepared out of roughly 450 ng total RNA by means of a constant-region primer. Three-round nested multiplex PCR performed with slightly modified ARM-PCR produced the TCR beta libraries. Rounds one and two of PCR, each of about 10 cycles, were primed with TRBV1-TRBV30 forward primers and a C-beta reverse primer. TCRdb processed the multiplex PCR reads anew with MiXCR; each CDR3 protein has one entry. The sample lists 20,000 to 25,000 distinct CDR3 sequences, roughly 85% occurring once. About this clonotype: Its antigen is not known. One end of the junction is discordant with germline, which a read error may explain.

Study-wide points: Lesser overlap characterized tumor-adjacent and tumor-blood pairs relative to tumor region pairs. Only about 8-25% of top clones occurred in every one of the five tumor regions.

Germline V lookup: CDR1 SEHNR, CDR2 FQNEAQ (reference sequence). This CDR3 is 16 amino acids long. This chain uses TRBV7-9 with TRBJ2-3, with 7 bases identical to TRBD2. The sequencing sample was made of liver tumor tissue from sampling region 1. Indicated subset: tumor region T1, superior pole. The clonotype was recovered from a woman aged 30 to 39 with primary liver carcinoma and hepatitis B virus infection. DNA for the CDR3: TGTGCCTGCAGCCTATTACTGGCGGGAGCCACAGATACGCAGTGTTTT. It yields the protein CACSLLLAGATDTQCF.